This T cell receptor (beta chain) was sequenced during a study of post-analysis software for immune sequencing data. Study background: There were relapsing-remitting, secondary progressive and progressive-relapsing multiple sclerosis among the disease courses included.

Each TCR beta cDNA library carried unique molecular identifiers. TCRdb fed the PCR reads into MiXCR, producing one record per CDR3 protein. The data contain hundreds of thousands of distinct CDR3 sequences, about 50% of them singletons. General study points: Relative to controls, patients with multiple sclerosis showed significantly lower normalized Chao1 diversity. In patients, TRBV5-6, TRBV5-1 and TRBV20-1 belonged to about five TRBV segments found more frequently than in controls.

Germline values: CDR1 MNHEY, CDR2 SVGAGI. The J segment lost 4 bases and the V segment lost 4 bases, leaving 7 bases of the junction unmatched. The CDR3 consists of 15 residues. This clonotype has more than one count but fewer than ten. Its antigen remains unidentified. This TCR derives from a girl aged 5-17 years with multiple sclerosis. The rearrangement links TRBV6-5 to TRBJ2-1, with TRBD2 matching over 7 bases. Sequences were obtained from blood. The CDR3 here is CASSLHRDYYNEQFF. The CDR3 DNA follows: TGTGCCAGCAGTTTACATCGGGACTATTACAATGAGCAGTTCTTC.